Presented here are 29 T cell receptor beta chains from one specimen sequenced in a study of T cells after yellow fever vaccination. Each CDR3 protein gets one entry after TCRdb re-called the 5' RACE reads with MiXCR. Of about 320,000 distinct CDR3 sequences detected, roughly 10% appear once; the ten largest clones hold approximately 3%. The material was CD4+ T cells sorted from PBMCs, obtained 45 days after the yellow fever booster vaccination. The receptors stem from a man aged 18 to 29 who received the YFV17D yellow fever vaccine.

This rearrangement joins TRBV11-2 to TRBJ2-2; a possible D gene is TRBD2 (5 bases). V lost 1 base and J 7 bases, leaving 16 bases between the germline ends. The CDR3 is 16 amino acids. CDR1 SGHAT and CDR2 FQNNGV come from the germline V gene. The CDR3 region is CASSLVPSARDGELFF. The CDR3 DNA sequence: TGTGCCAGCAGCTTAGTTCCGTCGGCGAGGGACGGGGAGCTGTTTTTT.

The chain has TRBV5-1 and TRBJ2-6; no clear D gene. Between the trimmed V and J ends, which lost 2 bases and 4 bases, there was a span of 13 bases. This CDR3 spans 16 amino acids. Germline V lookup: CDR1 SGHRS, CDR2 YFSETQ. The CDR3 nucleotides are TGCGCCAGCAGCTTCGACGTCTCTGAGGGGGCCAACGTCCTGACTTTC. Its protein product is CASSFDVSEGANVLTF.

Many counts were recorded for this clonotype. The V and J genes are TRBV7-3 and TRBJ1-1, with D possibly matching TRBD1 (6 bases). CDR1 and CDR2 from the germline V gene are SGHTA and FQGTGA. The CDR3 extends over 13 amino acids. V was shortened by 5 bases and J by 5 bases, with 12 bases between the two germline ends. The DNA for the CDR3 is TGTGCCAGCAGCCAGGGACATCAGACTGAAGCTTTCTTT. Translation: CASSQGHQTEAFF.

This clonotype appeared many times. This chain uses TRBV12-3 or TRBV12-4 with TRBJ2-3; TRBD1 matches at 7 bases. The CDR3 is 16 residues long. Trimming at V came to 7 bases and at J to 0 bases, leaving 10 bases not matched to a gene. The CDR3 region is CASTTGQVSSTDTQYF. The CDR3 DNA reads as TGTGCCAGCACCACTGGACAGGTTTCTAGCACAGATACGCAGTATTTT.

V and J are TRBV2 and TRBJ2-7; TRBD2 matches at 8 bases. The V and J ends lost 6 bases and 3 bases, in that order; junction bases with no gene match: 10. CDR1 and CDR2 from the germline V gene are SNHLY and FYNNEI. The CDR3 length is 15 residues. CDR3 DNA sequence: TGTGCCAGCAGGCGGGGGGCGGAGATTAACTACGAGCAGTACGTC. It is translated as CASRRGAEINYEQYV.

This clonotype showed up many times. The V call is TRBV7-2, the J call TRBJ1-5, with D unresolved. The CDR3 is made up of 14 amino acids. From germline, CDR1 is SGHTA and CDR2 FQGNSA. V shed 1 base and J shed 0 bases, with 4 bases lying between them. CDR3 nucleotide sequence: TGTGCCAGCAGCTTAGTGGGTAGCAATCAGCCCCAGCATTTT. Translating gives CASSLVGSNQPQHF.

CDR3 nucleotides: TGCAGTGCTCCGGACAGGGGTGAGACCCAGTACTTC. It translates to CSAPDRGETQYF. This sequence joins TRBV20-1 and TRBJ2-5; TRBD1 matches 9 bases. The germline V gene has CDR1 DFQATT and CDR2 SNEGSKA (reference sequence). The trim removed 5 bases at V and 5 bases at J, leaving 3 bases unmatched. The CDR3 runs to 12 residues.

This clonotype was seen repeatedly, ten times or more. The V and J genes are TRBV11-2 and TRBJ1-4, with a tentative D call TRBD1 (5 bases). V was clipped by 5 bases and J by 8 bases, with 15 bases between them. Germline V CDR1 and CDR2: SGHAT, FQNNGV. This CDR3 is built from 14 residues. CDR3 nucleotides: TGTGCCAGCAGCCTCGACAGCTTCTCCGAAAAACTGTTTTTT. Amino acids: CASSLDSFSEKLFF.

This clonotype was seen only a few times. The chain employs TRBV7-9 and TRBJ2-5; D may be TRBD1 (6 bases). The V gene's germline CDR1 is SEHNR and CDR2 FQNEAQ (reference sequence). The CDR3 contains 13 residues. V lost 4 bases, J lost 2 bases, and 8 bases lay in between. DNA of the CDR3: TGTGCCAGCAGCTACAGGGTACAAGAGACCCAGTACTTC. Protein: CASSYRVQETQYF.

This clonotype was seen only a few times. The V and J genes are TRBV6-6 and TRBJ1-2; 10 positions agree with TRBD1. Germline assignment: CDR1 MNHNY and CDR2 SVGAGI (reference sequence). The CDR3 loop spans 14 amino acids. Trimming took 2 bases from V and 8 from J; bases not matched to a gene: 5. CDR3 loop: CASSYPGTGEGYTF. The CDR3 nucleotides read TGTGCCAGCAGTTACCCCGGGACAGGGGAGGGCTACACCTTC.

Written as DNA, the CDR3 is TGCGCCAGCAGCCTTCAGGCCGACAATGAGCAGTTCTTC. Its translation is CASSLQADNEQFF. The chain carries TRBV4-3 and TRBJ2-1, with unresolved D. The CDR3 contains 13 residues. Trimming removed 4 bases from V and 5 bases from J, with 9 bases in between. From germline, CDR1 is LGHNA and CDR2 YSLEER.

This clonotype was recorded many times. The chain recombines TRBV20-1 with TRBJ1-4, with 7 bases aligning to TRBD1. The CDR3 runs 14 residues. The germline V gene has CDR1 DFQATT and CDR2 SNEGSKA (reference sequence). With V trimmed by 6 bases and J by 5 bases, 9 bases remained unmatched. The chain's CDR3 is CSARRPTGNEKLFF. Here the CDR3 DNA reads TGCAGTGCGCGTAGGCCGACAGGGAATGAAAAACTGTTTTTT.

This clonotype was seen at least ten times. The V gene is TRBV7-2, the J gene TRBJ2-5, with D uncertain. Per the germline V gene, CDR1 is SGHTA and CDR2 is FQGNSA. The CDR3 loop spans 12 amino acids. V shed 0 bases and J shed 5 bases, with 4 bases lying between them. CDR3 amino acids: CASSLALETQYF. The CDR3 nucleotides are TGTGCCAGCAGCTTAGCGTTGGAGACCCAGTACTTC.

This clonotype turned up a few times. This chain uses TRBV7-2 with TRBJ2-7, with D uncertain. Trimming left V 9 bases short and J 2 bases short, with 5 bases between. CDR1 is SGHTA and CDR2 is FQGNSA in the germline V gene. The CDR3 consists of 10 residues. The CDR3 sequence is CASGTYEQYF. The CDR3 bases are TGTGCCAGTGGGACCTACGAGCAGTACTTC.

This clonotype was counted between two and nine times. The chain is built from TRBV5-1 and TRBJ1-2; 9 nucleotides agree with TRBD1. J was trimmed by 7 bases and V by 2 bases; bases with no gene match: 9. CDR1 and CDR2 (germline): SGHRS, YFSETQ. The length of the CDR3 is 15 residues. The CDR3 loop reads CASSFVGQGQGGYTF. The CDR3 DNA reads TGCGCCAGCAGCTTCGTGGGACAGGGACAAGGTGGCTACACCTTC. Drawing the rest from reference TRBV5-1 and TRBJ1-2, the complete variable domain is KAGVTQTPRYLIKTRGQQVTLSCSPISGHRSVSWYQQTPGQGLQFLFEYFSETQRNKGNFPGRFSGRQFSNSRSEMNVSTLELGDSALYLCASSFVGQGQGGYTFGSGTRLTVV.

This clonotype was seen a few times. V and J are TRBV6-6 and TRBJ1-4; D ambiguous. Germline lookup yields CDR1 MNHNY and CDR2 SVGAGI (reference sequence). Trimming took off 9 bases at V and 8 bases at J, with 10 bases between the two ends. The CDR3 spans 11 residues. CDR3 DNA sequence: TGTGCCAGTTCAGGTCTCGAAAAACTGTTTTTT. This codes for CASSGLEKLFF.

This clonotype was seen ten or more times. The rearrangement links TRBV2 to TRBJ1-4, with 10 bases aligning to TRBD1. Germline lookup yields CDR1 SNHLY and CDR2 FYNNEI. With V trimmed by 9 bases and J by 7 bases, 2 bases remained unmatched. The CDR3 is made up of 12 amino acids. The CDR3 nucleotides read TGTGCCAGTAGACAGGGGGCTGAAAAACTGTTTTTT. Translated, it gives CASRQGAEKLFF.

This clonotype was detected only a few times. The CDR3 sequence is CSATSQQRQYF. The CDR3 region has the DNA TGCAGTGCTACTTCCCAGCAGCGGCAGTATTTT. J is TRBJ2-3 and V is TRBV20-1; D gene uncertain. Germline values: CDR1 DFQATT, CDR2 SNEGSKA (reference sequence). The CDR3 is made up of 11 amino acids. V gave up 4 bases and J gave up 11 bases, with 13 bases separating them.

CDR3 DNA: TGTGCCAGCAGCTTGGGGGAGGTGAACACTGAAGCTTTCTTT. Translated, it gives CASSLGEVNTEAFF. The rearrangement uses TRBV5-4 and TRBJ1-1; D remains unclear. The germline V and J ends were trimmed by 0 bases and 0 bases, with 6 bases remaining between them. The CDR3 contains 14 residues. Germline assignment: CDR1 SGHNT and CDR2 YYREEE (reference sequence).

Only a few counts were recorded for this clonotype. The CDR3 is CSARETGGTEAFF. CDR3 in DNA: TGCAGCGCCCGAGAAACAGGCGGCACTGAAGCTTTCTTT. The V gene is TRBV29-1, the J gene TRBJ1-1; weak D call: TRBD1 (5 bases). The V and J ends lost 7 bases and 4 bases respectively, with 16 bases between them. CDR3 length: 13 residues. From germline, CDR1 is SQVTM and CDR2 ANQGSEA.

The chain recombines TRBV20-1 with TRBJ1-4, with D perhaps TRBD1 (5 bases). The germline CDR1 and CDR2 sequences are DFQATT and SNEGSKA (reference sequence). CDR3 size: 16 residues. V was shortened by 7 bases and J by 1 base, with 19 bases between the two germline ends. The CDR3 DNA reads as TGCAGTGTGAGGGCGGGCAGGGAAAGAACTAATGAAAAACTGTTTTTT. Residues: CSVRAGRERTNEKLFF.

This clonotype was detected only a few times. The genes are TRBV5-1 and TRBJ2-3, with D possibly matching TRBD2 (6 bases). Germline V gene sequence: CDR1 SGHRS, CDR2 YFSETQ. The CDR3 is 18 amino acids. V lost 0 bases to trimming and J lost 4 bases, with 21 bases between them. The CDR3 sequence is CASSLAGPGLSGADTQYF. The CDR3 DNA reads as TGCGCCAGCAGCTTGGCCGGGCCGGGACTTTCAGGCGCAGATACGCAGTATTTT.

This clonotype was counted ten times or more. This chain joins TRBV7-2 and TRBJ2-3, with TRBD2 identical over 12 bases. The CDR3 is made up of 13 amino acids. CDR1 and CDR2 from the germline V gene are SGHTA and FQGNSA. The CDR3 spells CAMELAGGDTQYF. The CDR3 bases are TGTGCTATGGAGCTAGCGGGGGGGGATACGCAGTATTTT.

The chain carries TRBV6-5 and TRBJ2-6, with D perhaps TRBD2 (5 bases). Trimming stripped 7 bases from V and 2 bases from J, with 9 bases between. The CDR3 totals 14 residues. The germline CDR1 and CDR2 sequences are MNHEY and SVGAGI. Written as DNA, the CDR3 is TGTGCCAGCACAGGAGGCCCTGGGGCCAACGTCCTGACTTTC. It is translated as CASTGGPGANVLTF.

This clonotype has more than one count but fewer than ten. This chain joins TRBV4-1 and TRBJ2-3; 11 bases align to TRBD2. V gave up 1 base and J gave up 4 bases; unmatched junction bases: 4. The CDR3 runs 16 residues. Germline assignment: CDR1 MGHRA and CDR2 YSYEKL. The CDR3 DNA reads as TGCGCCAGCAGCCAAGTCATAGCGGGGGGGGCAGATACGCAGTATTTT. Translation: CASSQVIAGGADTQYF.

The sample holds a few counts of this clonotype. The chain is built from TRBV20-1 and TRBJ2-3; D unresolved. Germline V gives CDR1 DFQATT, CDR2 SNEGSKA (reference sequence). The CDR3 loop spans 14 amino acids. Trimming stripped 6 bases from V and 5 bases from J, with 18 bases between. The CDR3 sequence is CSAPHVLGGDTQYF. For the CDR3, the DNA is TGCAGTGCGCCCCATGTGTTGGGCGGAGATACGCAGTATTTT.

The rearrangement uses TRBV7-2 and TRBJ2-5; D is ambiguous. With 3 bases removed from V and 1 base from J, the gap between germline ends came to 9 bases. The CDR3 has 14 residues. Germline V gives CDR1 SGHTA, CDR2 FQGNSA. The CDR3 coding sequence is TGTGCCAGCAGCTTGGCCCGGACCCAAGAGACCCAGTACTTC. As protein: CASSLARTQETQYF.

This clonotype came up once. CDR3 nucleotides: TGCGCCAGCAGCTTGGTTCAGAAAGAGACCCAGTACTTC. This sequence encodes CASSLVQKETQYF. This sequence joins TRBV5-1 and TRBJ2-5; D is unclear. The germline V and J ends were trimmed by 0 bases and 3 bases, with 6 bases remaining between them. The germline V gene has CDR1 SGHRS and CDR2 YFSETQ. This CDR3 spans 13 amino acids.

This clonotype has a count of ten or more. V is TRBV7-9 and J is TRBJ2-1, with D possibly matching TRBD1 (5 bases). V lost 5 bases to trimming and J lost 5 bases, with 7 bases between them. The CDR3 length is 12 residues. Germline V gene sequence: CDR1 SEHNR, CDR2 FQNEAQ (reference sequence). Written as DNA, the CDR3 is TGTGCCAGCAGCCCCAGGGACAATGAGCAGTTCTTC. Protein sequence: CASSPRDNEQFF.